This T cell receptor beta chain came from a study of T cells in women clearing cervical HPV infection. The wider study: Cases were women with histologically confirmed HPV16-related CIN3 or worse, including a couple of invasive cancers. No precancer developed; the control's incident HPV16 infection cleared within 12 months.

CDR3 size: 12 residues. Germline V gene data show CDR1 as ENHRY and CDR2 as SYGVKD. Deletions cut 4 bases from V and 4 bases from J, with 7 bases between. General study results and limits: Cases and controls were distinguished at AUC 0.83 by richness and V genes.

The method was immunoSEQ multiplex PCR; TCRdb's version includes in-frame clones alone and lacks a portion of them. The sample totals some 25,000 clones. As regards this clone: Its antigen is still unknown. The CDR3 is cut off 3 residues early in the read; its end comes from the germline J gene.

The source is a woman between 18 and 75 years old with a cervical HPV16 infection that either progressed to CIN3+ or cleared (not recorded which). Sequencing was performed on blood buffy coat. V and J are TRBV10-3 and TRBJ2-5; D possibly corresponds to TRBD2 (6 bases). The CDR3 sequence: CAISAGGETQYF. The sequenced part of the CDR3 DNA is TGTGCCATCAGTGCCGGGGGAGAGACC.